This T cell receptor (beta chain) was recorded in a study of liver allograft versus peripheral blood T cells. Study information: Recipients' peripheral blood supplied the T cell receptor repertoires against which those in transplanted livers were compared.

In TCRdb, the reads were re-called with MiXCR into one record per CDR3 protein. The sample shows roughly 13,000 distinct CDR3 sequences, 20% of them seen only once. Germline values: CDR1 MNHEY, CDR2 SVGAGI. Trimming removed 5 bases at V and 2 bases at J, with 13 bases between. This CDR3 spans 14 amino acids. This clonotype was observed a few times. The TCR sequence derives from a human patient who had a liver transplant. T cells may partly derive from the graft donor. The chain combines TRBV6-5 with TRBJ2-7; weak D call: TRBD1 (6 bases). CDR3 protein: CASSLSRGAYEQYF. CDR3 coding DNA: TGTGCCAGCAGTCTTTCCAGGGGAGCCTACGAGCAGTACTTC.